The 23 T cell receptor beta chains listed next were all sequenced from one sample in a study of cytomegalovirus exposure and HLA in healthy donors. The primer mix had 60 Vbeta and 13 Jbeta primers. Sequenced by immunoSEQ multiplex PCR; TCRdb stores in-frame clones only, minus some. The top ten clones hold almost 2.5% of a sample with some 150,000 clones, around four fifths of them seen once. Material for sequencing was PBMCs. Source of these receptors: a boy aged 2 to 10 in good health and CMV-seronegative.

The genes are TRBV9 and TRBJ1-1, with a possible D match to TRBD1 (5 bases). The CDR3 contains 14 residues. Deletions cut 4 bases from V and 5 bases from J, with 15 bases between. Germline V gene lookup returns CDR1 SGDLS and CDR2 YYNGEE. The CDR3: CASSPRPGGTEAFF. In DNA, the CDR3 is TGTGCCAGCAGCCCCCGCCCGGGGGGGACTGAAGCTTTCTTT.

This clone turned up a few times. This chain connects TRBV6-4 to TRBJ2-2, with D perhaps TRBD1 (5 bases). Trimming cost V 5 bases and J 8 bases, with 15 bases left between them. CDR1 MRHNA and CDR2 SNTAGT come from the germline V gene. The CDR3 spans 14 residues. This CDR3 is CASSLTPGSGELFF. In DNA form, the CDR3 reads TGTGCCAGCAGTCTTACGCCAGGGTCTGGGGAGCTGTTTTTT.

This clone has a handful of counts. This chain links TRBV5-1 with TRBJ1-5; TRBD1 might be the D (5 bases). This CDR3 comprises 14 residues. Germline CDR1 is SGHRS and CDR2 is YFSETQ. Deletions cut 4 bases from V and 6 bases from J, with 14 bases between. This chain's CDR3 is CASSLGARGQPQHF. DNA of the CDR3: TGCGCCAGCAGCCTCGGGGCGCGGGGTCAGCCCCAGCATTTT. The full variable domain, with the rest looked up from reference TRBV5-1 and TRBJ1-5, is KAGVTQTPRYLIKTRGQQVTLSCSPISGHRSVSWYQQTPGQGLQFLFEYFSETQRNKGNFPGRFSGRQFSNSRSEMNVSTLELGDSALYLCASSLGARGQPQHFGDGTRLSIL.

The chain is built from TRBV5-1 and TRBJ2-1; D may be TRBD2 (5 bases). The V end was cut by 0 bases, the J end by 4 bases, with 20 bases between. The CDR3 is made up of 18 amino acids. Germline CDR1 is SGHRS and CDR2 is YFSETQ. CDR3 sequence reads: CASSLADVPSGWYNEQFF. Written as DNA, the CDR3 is TGCGCCAGCAGCTTGGCCGATGTACCCAGCGGCTGGTACAATGAGCAGTTCTTC.

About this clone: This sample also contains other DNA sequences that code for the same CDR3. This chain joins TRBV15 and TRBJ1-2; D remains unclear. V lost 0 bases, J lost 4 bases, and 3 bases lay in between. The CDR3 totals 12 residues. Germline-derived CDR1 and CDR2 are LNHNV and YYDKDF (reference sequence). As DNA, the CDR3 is TGTGCCACCAGCAGAGACAGCTATGGCTACACCTTC. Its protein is CATSRDSYGYTF.

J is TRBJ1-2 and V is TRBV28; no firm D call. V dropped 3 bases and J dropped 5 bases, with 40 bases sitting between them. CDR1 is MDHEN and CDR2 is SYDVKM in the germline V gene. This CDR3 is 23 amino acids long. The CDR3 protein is CASSFFTIPLPGERKASIYGYTF. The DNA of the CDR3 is TGTGCCAGCAGTTTTTTTACGATCCCCCTCCCTGGGGAGAGGAAAGCGAGCATTTATGGCTACACCTTC.

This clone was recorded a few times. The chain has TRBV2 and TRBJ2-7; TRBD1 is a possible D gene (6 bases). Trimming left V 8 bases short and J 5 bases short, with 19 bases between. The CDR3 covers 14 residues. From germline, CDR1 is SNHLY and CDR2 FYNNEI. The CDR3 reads CASVLQGRANEQYF. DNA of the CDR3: TGTGCCAGCGTCCTTCAGGGGCGGGCCAACGAGCAGTACTTC.

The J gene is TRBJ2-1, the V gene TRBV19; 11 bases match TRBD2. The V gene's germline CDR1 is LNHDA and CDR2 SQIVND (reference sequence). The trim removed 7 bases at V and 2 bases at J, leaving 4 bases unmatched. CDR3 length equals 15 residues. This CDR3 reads CASMGTSGTYNEQFF. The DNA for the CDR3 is TGTGCCAGTATGGGGACTAGCGGTACCTACAATGAGCAGTTCTTC. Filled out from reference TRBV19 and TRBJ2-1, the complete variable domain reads DGGITQSPKYLFRKEGQNVTLSCEQNLNHDAMYWYRQDPGQGLRLIYYSQIVNDFQKGDIAEGYSVSREKKESFPLTVTSAQKNPTAFYLCASMGTSGTYNEQFFGPGTRLTVL.

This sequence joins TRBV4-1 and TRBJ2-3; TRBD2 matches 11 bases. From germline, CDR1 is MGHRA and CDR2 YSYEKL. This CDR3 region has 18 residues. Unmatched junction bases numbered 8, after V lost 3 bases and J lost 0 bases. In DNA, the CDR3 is TGCGCCAGCAGCCAGCTAGCGGGAGGCCCGCAAAGCACAGATACGCAGTATTTT. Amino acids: CASSQLAGGPQSTDTQYF.

The CDR3 loop is CAISENRDQETQYF. For the CDR3, the DNA is TGTGCCATCAGTGAAAACAGGGATCAAGAGACCCAGTACTTC. The rearrangement uses TRBV10-3 and TRBJ2-5, with TRBD1 as a possible D gene (6 bases). The CDR3 has 14 residues. V was cut by 3 bases and J by 2 bases, with 10 bases left in between. Per germline, CDR1 ENHRY and CDR2 SYGVKD.

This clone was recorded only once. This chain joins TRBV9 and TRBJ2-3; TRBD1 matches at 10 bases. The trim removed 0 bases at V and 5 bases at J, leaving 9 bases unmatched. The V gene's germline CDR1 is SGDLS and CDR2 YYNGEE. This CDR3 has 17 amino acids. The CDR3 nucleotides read TGTGCCAGCAGCGTAGATTCGACAGGGGGCGCAAGAGATACGCAGTATTTT. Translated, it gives CASSVDSTGGARDTQYF.

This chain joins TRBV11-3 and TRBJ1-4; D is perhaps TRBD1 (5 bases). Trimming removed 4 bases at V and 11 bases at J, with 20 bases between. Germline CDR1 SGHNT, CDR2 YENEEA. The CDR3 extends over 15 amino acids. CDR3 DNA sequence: TGTGCCAGCAGCTCCTCGATAGCAGGGTACGGGAAACTGTTTTTT. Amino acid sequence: CASSSSIAGYGKLFF.

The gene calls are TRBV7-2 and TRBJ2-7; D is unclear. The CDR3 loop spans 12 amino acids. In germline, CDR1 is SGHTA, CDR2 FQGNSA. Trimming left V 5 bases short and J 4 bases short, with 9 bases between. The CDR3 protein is CASSRIRYEQYF. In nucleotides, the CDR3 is TGTGCCAGCAGCCGCATACGGTACGAGCAGTACTTC.

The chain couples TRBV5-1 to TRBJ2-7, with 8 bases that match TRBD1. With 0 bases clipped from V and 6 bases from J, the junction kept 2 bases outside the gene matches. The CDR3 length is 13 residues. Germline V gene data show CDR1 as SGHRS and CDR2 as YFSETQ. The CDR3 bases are TGCGCCAGCAGCTTGGACAGGGGGTCCGAGCAGTACTTC. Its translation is CASSLDRGSEQYF.

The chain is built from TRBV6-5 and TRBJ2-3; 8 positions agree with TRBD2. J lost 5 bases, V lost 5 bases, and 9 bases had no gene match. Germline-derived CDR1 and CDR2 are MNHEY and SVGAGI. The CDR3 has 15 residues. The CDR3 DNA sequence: TGTGCCAGCAGTCCCCCGGGGGGGTATGGAGATACGCAGTATTTT. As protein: CASSPPGGYGDTQYF.

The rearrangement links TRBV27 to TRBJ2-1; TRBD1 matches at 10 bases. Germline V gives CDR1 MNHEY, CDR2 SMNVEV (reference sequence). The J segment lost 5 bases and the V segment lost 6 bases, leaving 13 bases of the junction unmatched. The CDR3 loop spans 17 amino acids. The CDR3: CASSPGPGTGVNNEQFF. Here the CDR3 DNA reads TGTGCCAGCAGCCCAGGACCCGGGACAGGGGTCAACAATGAGCAGTTCTTC.

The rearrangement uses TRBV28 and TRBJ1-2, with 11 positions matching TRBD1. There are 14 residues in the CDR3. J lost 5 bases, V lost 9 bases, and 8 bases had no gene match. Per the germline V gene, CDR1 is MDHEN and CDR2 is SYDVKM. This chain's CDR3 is CASIEWDRGYGYTF. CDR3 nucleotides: TGTGCCAGTATCGAATGGGACAGGGGGTATGGCTACACCTTC.

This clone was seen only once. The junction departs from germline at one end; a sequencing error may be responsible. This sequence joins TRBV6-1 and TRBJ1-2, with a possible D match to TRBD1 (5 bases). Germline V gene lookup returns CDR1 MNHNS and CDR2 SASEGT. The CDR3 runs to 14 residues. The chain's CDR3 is CASSRPQGREAISF. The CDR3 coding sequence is TGTGCCAGCAGCCGACCCCAGGGTAGGGAGGCGATTTCCTTC.

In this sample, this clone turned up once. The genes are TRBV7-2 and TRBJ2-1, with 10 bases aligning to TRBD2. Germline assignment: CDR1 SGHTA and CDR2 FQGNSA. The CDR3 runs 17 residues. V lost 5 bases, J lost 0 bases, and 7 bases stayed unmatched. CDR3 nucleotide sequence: TGTGCCAGCAGCCGGATCGGACTAGCGGACTCCTACAATGAGCAGTTCTTC. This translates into CASSRIGLADSYNEQFF.

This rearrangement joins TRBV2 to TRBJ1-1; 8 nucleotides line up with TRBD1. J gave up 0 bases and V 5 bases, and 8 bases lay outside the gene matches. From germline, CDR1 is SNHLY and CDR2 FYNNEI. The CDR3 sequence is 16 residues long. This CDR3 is CASSPGGPFMNTEAFF. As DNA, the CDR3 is TGTGCCAGCAGTCCAGGGGGCCCCTTCATGAACACTGAAGCTTTCTTT.

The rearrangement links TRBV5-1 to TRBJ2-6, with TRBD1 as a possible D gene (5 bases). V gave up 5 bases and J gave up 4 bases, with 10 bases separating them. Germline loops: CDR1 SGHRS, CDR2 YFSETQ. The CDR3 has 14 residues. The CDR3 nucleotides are TGCGCCAGCAGGCAGGGTACAGGGGCCAACGTCCTGACTTTC. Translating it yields CASRQGTGANVLTF.

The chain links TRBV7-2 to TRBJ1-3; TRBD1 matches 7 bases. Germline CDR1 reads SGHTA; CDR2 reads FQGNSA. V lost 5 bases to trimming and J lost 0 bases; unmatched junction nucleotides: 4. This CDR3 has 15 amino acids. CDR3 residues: CASSQGQTSGNTIYF. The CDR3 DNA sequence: TGTGCCAGCAGCCAGGGACAGACCTCTGGAAACACCATATATTTT.

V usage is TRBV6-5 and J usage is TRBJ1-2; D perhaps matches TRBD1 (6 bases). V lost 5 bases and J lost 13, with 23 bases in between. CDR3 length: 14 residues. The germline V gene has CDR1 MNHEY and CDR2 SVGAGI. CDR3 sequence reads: CASSHRALFFDCTF. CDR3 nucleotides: TGTGCCAGCAGTCACAGGGCCTTGTTCTTTGATTGCACCTTC.